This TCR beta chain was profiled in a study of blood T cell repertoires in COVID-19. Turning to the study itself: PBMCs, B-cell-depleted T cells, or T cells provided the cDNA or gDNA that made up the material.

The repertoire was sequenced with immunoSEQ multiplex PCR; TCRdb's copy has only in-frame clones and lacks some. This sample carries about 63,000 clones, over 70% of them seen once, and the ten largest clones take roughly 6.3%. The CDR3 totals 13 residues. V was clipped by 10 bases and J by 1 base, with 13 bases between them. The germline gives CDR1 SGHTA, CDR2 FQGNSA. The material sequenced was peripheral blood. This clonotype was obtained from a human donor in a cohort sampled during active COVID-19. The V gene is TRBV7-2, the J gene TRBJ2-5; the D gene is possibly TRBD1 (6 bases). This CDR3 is CATSGQIQETQYF. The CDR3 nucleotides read TGTGCCACCTCCGGACAGATCCAAGAGACCCAGTACTTC.